Listed below are T cell receptor beta chains from one sample, sequenced in a study of blood T cell repertoires in COVID-19. The table came from immunoSEQ multiplex PCR; TCRdb's copy has only in-frame clones and leaves some out. The table has 150,000 to 200,000 clones, approximately 84% seen once. The sample comprised peripheral blood. The receptors were sampled from a woman older than 75 with COVID-19, enrolled during active disease. Both conserved end residues are part of each CDR3. D genes are given only for firm matches.

NA | TRBV18 | CASSPSRLDSSSRPNYGYTF
NA | TRBV28 | CASSRQGTNYGYTF
TRBD2 | TRBV7-8 | CASSFTASGGAEQYF
TRBD2 | TRBV2 | CASTGTSGYTGELFF
NA | TRBV6-5 | CASSQELTGTGELFF
NA | TRBV20-1 | CSLAGRETQYF
NA | TRBV9 | CASSVVGDSPLHF
NA | TRBV7-2 | CASSTGQRYNSPLHF
NA | TRBV21-1 | CASGIRGRFLDGYTF
TRBD2 | TRBV11-2 | CASSLSGSYEQYF
TRBD1 | TRBV7-8 | CASSSRQGSGNTIYF
NA | TRBV2 | CASRPRRGNSYEQYF
NA | TRBV5-4 | CASSLWSGGTDTQYF
TRBD2 | TRBV5-1 | CASMSSGSHEQFF
TRBD2 | TRBV6-1 | CASSDRLANQETQYF
NA | TRBV30 | CAWSVKTVLGYTF
NA | TRBV6-5 | CASSLQGSAEAFF
TRBD2 | TRBV25-1 | CASRTSGYSYEQYF
NA | TRBV18 | CASSLGAAGYTF
NA | TRBV12-3/TRBV12-4 | CASSPHNTGELFF
TRBD2 | TRBV4-1 | CASSQEGSGRAPYEQYF
NA | TRBV5-5 | CASSLVTGNQPQHF
TRBD1 | TRBV18 | CASSPGTGGRETQYF
NA | TRBV11-3 | CASSQRDTDTQYF
TRBD2 | TRBV5-4 | CASSSGLAGGMLNTGELFF
NA | TRBV30 | CAWRTRPRLDGNTIYF
TRBD1 | TRBV19 | CASSAWDRDYEQYF
NA | TRBV6-5 | CASSFDIIYGYTF